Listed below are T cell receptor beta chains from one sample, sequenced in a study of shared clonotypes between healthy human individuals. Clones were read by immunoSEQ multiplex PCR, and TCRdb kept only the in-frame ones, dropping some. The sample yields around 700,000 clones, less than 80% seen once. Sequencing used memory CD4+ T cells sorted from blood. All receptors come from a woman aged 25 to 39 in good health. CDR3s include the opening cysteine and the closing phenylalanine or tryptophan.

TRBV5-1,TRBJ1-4,CASGRQGDTNEKLFF
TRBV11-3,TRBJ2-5,CASSPTGWETQYF
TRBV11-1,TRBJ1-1,CASSENTEAFF
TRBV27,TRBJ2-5,CASSSPTSQETQYF
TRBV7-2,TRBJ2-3,CASSPGWVAVTDTQYF
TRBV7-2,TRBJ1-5,CASSGRQGLNQPQHF
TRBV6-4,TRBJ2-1,CASSEGSNNEQFF
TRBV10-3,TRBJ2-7,CALGPPDPPYEQYF
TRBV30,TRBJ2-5,CAWAQEETQYF
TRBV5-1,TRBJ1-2,CASSWTGADYGYTF
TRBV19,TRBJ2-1,CASSRGQTPGNEQFF
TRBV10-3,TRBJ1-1,CAISGRQGVNTEAFF
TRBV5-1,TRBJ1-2,CASSLSYGDPRYGYTF
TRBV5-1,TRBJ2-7,CASSTGGSSGAYEQYF
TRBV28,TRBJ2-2,CASRFVGAGELFF
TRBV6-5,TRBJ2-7,CASSSSSYEQYF
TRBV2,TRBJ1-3,CASSARNGRRNTIYF
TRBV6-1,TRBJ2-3,CASSEVGQTTDTQYF
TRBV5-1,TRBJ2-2,CASSGGRNTGELFF
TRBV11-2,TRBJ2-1,CASSLMQGRYNEQFF
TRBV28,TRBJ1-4,CASSLGQSEIEKLFF
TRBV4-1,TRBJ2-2,CASSQVRGGAKSGELFF
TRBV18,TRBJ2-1,CASSPRSDSYNEQFF
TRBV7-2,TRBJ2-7,CASSLDPGSYEQYF
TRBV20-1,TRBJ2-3,CSAVPGQVQYF